This is a list of T cell receptor beta chains from one sample in a study of cytomegalovirus exposure and HLA in healthy donors. TCRdb's copy holds only in-frame clones and misses some; the assay was immunoSEQ multiplex PCR. The sample contains 90,000 to 150,000 clones, 63% of which appear only once. The sample was PBMCs. These receptors came from a man aged 35-49 years in good health and CMV-seropositive. CDR3s include the opening cysteine and the closing phenylalanine or tryptophan. The D gene is left open where the match is weak. Rows may omit the clone size; those that give it use once, few, many or a size class.

j_call clone_size d_call v_call cdr3_nt cdr3_aa
TRBJ2-3 NA TRBD1 TRBV7-8 TGTGCCAGCAGACAAAGGAGGACAGGGCCAGATACGCAGTATTTT CASRQRRTGPDTQYF
TRBJ2-2 NA NA TRBV7-3 TGTGCCAGCAGCTTAAACCCCCTAGGGGAGCTGTTTTTT CASSLNPLGELFF
TRBJ2-3 NA TRBD1 TRBV5-6 TGTGCCAGCAGCTGGGACAGCGGAGATACGCAGTATTTT CASSWDSGDTQYF
TRBJ1-2 NA NA TRBV7-9 TGTGCCAGCAGCTTGATGAGGGTTAACTATGGCTACACCTTC CASSLMRVNYGYTF
TRBJ2-5 NA TRBD2 TRBV30 TGTGCCTGGACCCCCACGACTAGCAGCCAAGAGACCCAGTACTTC CAWTPTTSSQETQYF
TRBJ1-2 NA NA TRBV19 TGTGCCAGTAGTCTTGGGCCGGGGTATGGCTACACCTTC CASSLGPGYGYTF
TRBJ2-2 few TRBD2 TRBV6-5 TGTGCCAGCAGGTCGCCTAGCGGGGCTGCCGGGGAGCTGTTTTTT CASRSPSGAAGELFF
TRBJ2-2 NA TRBD2 TRBV7-3 TGTGCCAGCAGCTTCCCGAGGTACGGGCGGGGGGACCCCCCGAACACCGGGGAGCTGTTTTTT CASSFPRYGRGDPPNTGELFF
TRBJ2-3 once TRBD2 TRBV15 TGTGCCACCAGCAGACGTTTAGCGGGACGCACAGATACGCAGTATTTT CATSRRLAGRTDTQYF
TRBJ2-5 NA NA TRBV2 TGTGCCAGCAGTGAATTGGGGGGGGGCTTAGAGACCCAGTACTTC CASSELGGGLETQYF
TRBJ2-5 NA TRBD1 TRBV5-6 TGTGCCAGCAGCTTGGATTACAGGGGCGGGGAGACCCAGTACTTC CASSLDYRGGETQYF
TRBJ2-3 NA NA TRBV9 TGTGCCAGCAGGGACTCTAGCGCAGGCACAGATACGCAGTATTTT CASRDSSAGTDTQYF
TRBJ2-2 NA NA TRBV5-1 TGCGCCAGCAGCCTGAACACCGGGGAGCTGTTTTTT CASSLNTGELFF
TRBJ2-7 few TRBD2 TRBV6-5 TGTGCCAGCAGTGGGACTAGCGGGAGCTCCTACGAGCAGTACTTC CASSGTSGSSYEQYF
TRBJ1-1 few NA TRBV7-9 TGTGCCAGCAGCTTAGACAGGGCCCTCATGAACACTGAAGCTTTCTTT CASSLDRALMNTEAFF
TRBJ1-2 NA NA TRBV4-1 TGCGCCAGCAGCCAAGTGGGGCCCAATGGCTACACCTTC CASSQVGPNGYTF
TRBJ1-2 NA TRBD1 TRBV28 TGTGCCAGCAGTTTATCCCAACCCGGGACAGGGGGCGCGAGAGGCTACACCTTC CASSLSQPGTGGARGYTF
TRBJ1-3 NA TRBD1 TRBV15 TGTGCCACCAGCAATTACGCTACAGGGGATGGAAACACCATATATTTT CATSNYATGDGNTIYF
TRBJ2-1 few TRBD2 TRBV30 TGTGCCTGGAGTGACGGACTAGCTTATAGCTCCTACAATGAGCAGTTCTTC CAWSDGLAYSSYNEQFF
TRBJ2-2 NA TRBD1 TRBV7-9 TGTGCCAGCGTAGGGACAGGAGGGACCGGGGAGCTGTTTTTT CASVGTGGTGELFF
TRBJ2-5 NA TRBD1 TRBV10-2 TGCGCCAGCAGTGGGATCGAACAGGGGAGAGAGACCCAGTACTTC CASSGIEQGRETQYF
TRBJ1-3 NA NA TRBV7-9 TGTGCCAGCAGCCCCTCGGGTGGAAACACCATATATTTT CASSPSGGNTIYF
TRBJ2-1 NA NA TRBV18 TGTGCCAGCTCCCTTAGCTCCTACAATGAGCAGTTCTTC CASSLSSYNEQFF
TRBJ2-7 NA TRBD1 TRBV23-1 TGCGCCAGCAGTCAATCCGGGACAGGGGCCTACGAGCAGTACTTC CASSQSGTGAYEQYF
TRBJ1-5 few NA TRBV29-1 TGCAGCGTTGAAGGCGGTGGGGGGAATCAGCCCCAGCATTTT CSVEGGGGNQPQHF
TRBJ2-1 NA NA TRBV5-1 TGCGCCAGCAGCTTGGCGGGAGCGGGTTACAATGAGCAGTTCTTC CASSLAGAGYNEQFF
TRBJ2-3 once TRBD2 TRBV5-6 TGTGCCAGCGACTCCTCGGGACTAGTGTCAGATACGCAGTATTTT CASDSSGLVSDTQYF